This T cell receptor beta chain was captured in a study of shared clonotypes between healthy human individuals. Overall study: Per donor, three plates held CD4 naive cells, three held CD4 memory, two held CD8 naive and one held CD8 memory. General study results and limits: Memory subsets generally showed smaller estimated richness than naive subsets did. Clonotype sharing across a few donors was observed for 5% to 6.5% of naive CD4 clonotypes.

Generated by immunoSEQ multiplex PCR, the TCRdb table keeps only in-frame clones and is missing some. Seen here are about 2 million clones, 85% to 95% observed once, and the top ten hold 0.13%. Donors, healthy HIV-negative adults, lacked recent acute infections or vaccinations. Germline assignment: CDR1 SGHDT and CDR2 YYEEEE. The CDR3 totals 14 residues. Trimming removed 2 bases at V and 11 bases at J, with 14 bases between. On this clone: The antigen remains undetermined.

The sample taken for sequencing was naive CD4+ T cells sorted from blood. Subset given: CD45RA+ positively selected. The TCR was taken from a man between 18 and 29 years old in good health. This rearrangement joins TRBV5-6 to TRBJ1-6, with D maybe TRBD1 (5 bases). The CDR3 spells CASSFGREAAPLHF. The CDR3 DNA reads TGTGCCAGCAGCTTCGGCAGGGAGGCGGCACCCCTCCACTTT.